A single sample is the source of the 8 T cell receptor beta chains below, sequenced in a study of shared clonotypes between healthy human individuals. Generated by immunoSEQ multiplex PCR, the TCRdb table keeps only in-frame clones and is missing some. The data hold 1 million to 1.3 million clones, with roughly 74% observed a single time. Source material: memory CD4+ T cells from PBMCs. Sample subset: CD45RA-negative fraction. These receptors all stem from a man younger than 30 in good health. Some clones in this sample may be carry-over from other donors' samples.

This chain connects TRBV30 to TRBJ2-2; D may be TRBD2 (5 bases). Germline assignment: CDR1 GTSNPN and CDR2 SVGIG (reference sequence). The V gene lost 4 bases and the J gene lost 4 bases, with 7 bases spanning the gap. The CDR3 is 12 residues long. The CDR3, as DNA: TGTGCCTGGAAGGACTCCACCGGGGAGCTGTTTTTT. It codes for CAWKDSTGELFF.

The chain recombines TRBV5-4 with TRBJ2-5; TRBD1 is a possible D gene (6 bases). Trimming took off 2 bases at V and 3 bases at J, with 11 bases between the two ends. Germline V gives CDR1 SGHNT, CDR2 YYREEE (reference sequence). There are 14 residues in the CDR3. Here the CDR3 DNA reads TGTGCCAGCAGCTTAATGACAGGAAAAGAGACCCAGTACTTC. Encoded protein: CASSLMTGKETQYF.

This chain joins TRBV5-1 and TRBJ2-3, with 8 bases matching TRBD1. The CDR3 loop spans 14 amino acids. The germline V gene encodes CDR1 SGHRS and CDR2 YFSETQ. V lost 4 bases to trimming and J lost 5 bases; unmatched junction nucleotides: 6. CDR3 coding DNA: TGCGCCAGCAGCCTGACAGGGGCGGGAGATACGCAGTATTTT. It yields the protein CASSLTGAGDTQYF.

The J gene is TRBJ1-5, the V gene TRBV29-1, with D unclear. This CDR3 is built from 15 residues. Germline-derived CDR1 and CDR2 are SQVTM and ANQGSEA. Trimming took 7 bases from V and 1 from J, leaving 17 bases between them. DNA of the CDR3: TGCAGCGCCACAGTGGGAGGGTTGAGCAATCAGCCCCAGCATTTT. This sequence encodes CSATVGGLSNQPQHF.

The chain combines TRBV5-5 with TRBJ1-1, with 8 bases lining up with TRBD1. CDR3 length: 14 amino acids. The germline V gene encodes CDR1 SGHKS and CDR2 YYEKEE (reference sequence). The trim removed 8 bases at V and 0 bases at J, leaving 6 bases unmatched. The CDR3 sequence is CASLQGVVNTEAFF. In DNA form, the CDR3 reads TGTGCCAGTTTACAGGGGGTCGTGAACACTGAAGCTTTCTTT.

This clone was seen only once. This chain connects TRBV2 to TRBJ1-5; weak D call: TRBD1 (6 bases). Germline-derived CDR1 and CDR2 are SNHLY and FYNNEI. V gave up 7 bases and J gave up 6 bases, with 13 bases separating them. The CDR3 is 13 residues long. The CDR3 loop is CASMRAGAQPQHF. CDR3 nucleotide sequence: TGTGCCAGCATGAGGGCAGGGGCTCAGCCCCAGCATTTT.

The chain recombines TRBV7-3 with TRBJ2-3, with D possibly matching TRBD2 (6 bases). The CDR3 sequence is 14 residues long. Germline lookup yields CDR1 SGHTA and CDR2 FQGTGA. The germline V and J ends were trimmed by 3 bases and 4 bases, with 11 bases remaining between them. CDR3 region: CASSFSGGADTQYF. The CDR3 DNA reads TGTGCCAGCAGCTTTAGCGGCGGAGCAGATACGCAGTATTTT.

This chain connects TRBV28 to TRBJ1-2; TRBD1 might be the D (6 bases). Trimming took 6 bases from V and 2 from J, leaving 13 bases between them. Germline V CDR1 and CDR2: MDHEN, SYDVKM. This CDR3 contains 14 residues. The CDR3 coding sequence is TGTGCCAGCAGGGTAACAGGGACAAACTATGGCTACACCTTC. Its translation: CASRVTGTNYGYTF.